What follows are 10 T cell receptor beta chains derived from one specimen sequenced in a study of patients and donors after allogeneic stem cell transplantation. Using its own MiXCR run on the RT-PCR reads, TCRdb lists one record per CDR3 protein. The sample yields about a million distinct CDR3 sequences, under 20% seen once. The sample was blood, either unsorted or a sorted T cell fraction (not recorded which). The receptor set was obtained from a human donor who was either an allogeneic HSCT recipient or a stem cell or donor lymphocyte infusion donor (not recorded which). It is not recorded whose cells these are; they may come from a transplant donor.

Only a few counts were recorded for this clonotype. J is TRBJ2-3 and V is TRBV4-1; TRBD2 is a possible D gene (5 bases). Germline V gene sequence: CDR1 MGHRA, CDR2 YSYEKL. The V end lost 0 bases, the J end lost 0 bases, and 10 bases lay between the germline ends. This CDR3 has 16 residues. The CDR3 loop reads CASSQEGERSTDTQYF. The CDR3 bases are TGCGCCAGCAGCCAAGAGGGCGAGCGGAGCACAGATACGCAGTATTTT.

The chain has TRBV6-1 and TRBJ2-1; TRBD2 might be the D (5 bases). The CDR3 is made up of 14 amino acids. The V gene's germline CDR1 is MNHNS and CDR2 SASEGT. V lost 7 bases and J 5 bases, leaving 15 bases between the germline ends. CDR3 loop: CASTSERRNNEQFF. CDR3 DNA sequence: TGTGCCAGCACCTCCGAAAGGAGGAACAATGAGCAGTTCTTC.

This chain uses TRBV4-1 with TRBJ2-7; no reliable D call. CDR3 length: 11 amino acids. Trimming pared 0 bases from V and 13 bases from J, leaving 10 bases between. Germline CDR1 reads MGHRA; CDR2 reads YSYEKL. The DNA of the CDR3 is TGCGCCAGCAGCCAAGACGGGTCTTTCTACTTC. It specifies CASSQDGSFYF.

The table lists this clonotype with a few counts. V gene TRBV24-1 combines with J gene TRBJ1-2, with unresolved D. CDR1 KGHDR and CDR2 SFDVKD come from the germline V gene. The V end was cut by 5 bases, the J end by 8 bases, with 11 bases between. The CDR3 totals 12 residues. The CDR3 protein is CATSGVARGYTF. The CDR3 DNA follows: TGTGCCACCAGTGGGGTGGCCCGCGGCTACACCTTC.

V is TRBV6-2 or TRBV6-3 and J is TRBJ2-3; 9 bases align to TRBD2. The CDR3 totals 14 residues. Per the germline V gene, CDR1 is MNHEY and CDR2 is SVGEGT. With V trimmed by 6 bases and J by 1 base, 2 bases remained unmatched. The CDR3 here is CASRERGGTDTQYF. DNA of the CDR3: TGTGCCAGCAGGGAGCGGGGGGGCACAGATACGCAGTATTTT.

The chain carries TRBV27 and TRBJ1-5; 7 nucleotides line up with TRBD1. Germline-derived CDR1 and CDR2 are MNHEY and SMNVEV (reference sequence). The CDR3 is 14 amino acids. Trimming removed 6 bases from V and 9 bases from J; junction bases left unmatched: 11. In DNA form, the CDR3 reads TGTGCCAGCAGCCCGACAGGGATAGGGCGGCCCCAGCATTTT. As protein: CASSPTGIGRPQHF.

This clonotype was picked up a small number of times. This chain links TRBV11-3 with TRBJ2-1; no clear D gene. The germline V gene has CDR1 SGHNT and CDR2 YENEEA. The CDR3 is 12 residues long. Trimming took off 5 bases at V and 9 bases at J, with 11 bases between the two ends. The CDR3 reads CASSLRLGEQFF. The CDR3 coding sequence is TGTGCCAGCAGCCTGAGGTTGGGTGAGCAGTTCTTC.

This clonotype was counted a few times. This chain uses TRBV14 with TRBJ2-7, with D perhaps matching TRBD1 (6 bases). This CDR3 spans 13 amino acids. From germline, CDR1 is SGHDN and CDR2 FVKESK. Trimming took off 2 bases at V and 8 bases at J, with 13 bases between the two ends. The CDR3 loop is CASSQKLGGKQYF. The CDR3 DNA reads TGTGCCAGCAGCCAAAAACTAGGGGGAAAGCAGTACTTC.

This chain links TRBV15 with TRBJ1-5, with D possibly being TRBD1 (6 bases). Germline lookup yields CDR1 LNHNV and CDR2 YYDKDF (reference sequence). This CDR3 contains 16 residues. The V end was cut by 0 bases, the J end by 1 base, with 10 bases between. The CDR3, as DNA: TGTGCCACCAGCAGAGAAACAGGGTTCAGCAATCAGCCCCAGCATTTT. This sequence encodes CATSRETGFSNQPQHF.

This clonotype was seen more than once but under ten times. This chain's CDR3 is CASSSAGLSGSGNTIYF. In DNA form, the CDR3 reads TGTGCCAGCAGTTCCGCGGGACTTTCCGGCTCTGGAAACACCATATATTTT. The chain employs TRBV12-3 or TRBV12-4 and TRBJ1-3, with a possible D match to TRBD1 (5 bases). Trimming removed 4 bases at V and 0 bases at J, with 16 bases between. CDR3 length equals 17 residues.